This T cell receptor beta chain is drawn from a study of beta chain features in type 1 diabetes (dated 2018 in TCRdb). Study-wide context: No differences in mean age, gender distribution, total cell number or subset yield were found between patients and healthy donors. In the study, recently diagnosed type 1 diabetes patients and matched healthy donors were compared on the TCRB repertoires of their sorted circulating CD4+ T cell subsets. Whereas all 30 or so donors provided naive and central memory subsets, regulatory and stem cell-like memory subsets were isolated from just 8 patients and about 8 healthy donors. A total of 90 million to 130 million sorted cells were examined across all samples, and a strong correlation was observed between cell number per subset and RNA yield. What the authors observed across the whole study: Because cDNA was sequenced instead of genomic DNA, activated cells with high expression could be over-represented, although the groups did not differ in activation or CD3 levels. PCR might favor shorter templates, but patient and control samples were amplified and corrected together, so any skew would affect both groups equally. Because small numbers of individuals were included in the HLA sub-analyses, any influence of HLA type on TCRB rearrangement was left unresolved. The naive, central memory and regulatory TCRB repertoires appeared to resemble one another more closely among patients than among healthy donors. A moderate but significant shortening of TCRB CDR3 length was observed in type 1 diabetes patients in all four CD4+ subsets. Fewer insertions and more nucleotide deletions at VDJ recombination sites were observed in patients with type 1 diabetes, implying thymic rearrangement abnormalities.

From cysteine to phenylalanine, the CDR3 is 17 amino acids long. Only the CDR3 DNA is retained, 51 bases long and in frame from the first base. Looking up the germline V gene yields CDR1 SGDLS and CDR2 YYNGEE. Trimming leaves V shorter by 4 bases and J shorter by 5 bases, with the junction holding 15 bases beyond the gene matches. This clone was seen a handful of times. Which antigen it targets is not known. Qualities for individual bases were not recorded, and no much larger clone is one base off. From each donor, a single peripheral blood sample of around 120 mL on average was drawn into heparinised tubes. A BD FACSAria II was used to sort naive, central memory, regulatory and stem cell-like memory CD4+ T cells with a panel that included CD45RO, CCR7, CD25, CD127, CD95 and CD27. Purity was above 98% for every sorted population. Right away, PBMCs were isolated by Lymphoprep density gradient centrifugation and were stained directly, with no culture step. So that batch effects would be minimized, each experiment stained and sorted samples in pairs, pairing one healthy donor with one patient.

The entire amount of isolated RNA was reverse transcribed using the High Capacity cDNA Reverse Transcription Kit, so the sequenced TCRB transcripts were expressed ones. Deep immunoSEQ sequencing was performed on naive, central memory and regulatory T cell samples, with an average of about 3.57 million total reads per sample. After sorted cells were lysed in RLT buffer, RNA was extracted with DNase-treated RNeasy Micro or Mini kits, with the choice depending on cell number. To prevent cross-contamination, each cell subset was processed individually, whereas patient and healthy donor samples were processed jointly. TCRB sequences were amplified from cDNA with the immunoSEQ multiplex PCR, producing 87-bp fragments spanning the CDR3 region. The amplicons were sequenced using the Illumina HiSeq platform. On the authors' methods: Synthetic template baselines were used to correct PCR bias computationally, reads within Hamming distance 2 were collapsed together, and singletons that could not be merged were discarded. Reads were aligned against IMGT to assign V, D and J genes, CDR3 length and insertions or deletions at six rearrangement sites. Within each subset, clonotype counts were normalized to the number of sorted cells before true diversity and Gini coefficients were calculated with the tcR R package. The overlap coefficient, calculated on TCRB nucleotide sequences, was used to measure repertoire sharing. Out-of-frame TCRB sequences from naive cells were analyzed to stand in for the pre-selection repertoire. This is the immuneACCESS table as TCRdb keeps it, with only in-frame sequences that have V and J called. A part of the clones is gone; compared with another copy, unresolved V genes explain less than half, and the rest is unexplained. V, J and clone size derive from that table, while D and trimming were established from the DNA sequence. The sample table lists fewer than 650,000 clones, less than 20% of them with a count of one. The top ten hold approximately 0.087% of the sample.

This TCR derives from a man aged 18-30 years in good health. Sequenced: naive CD4+ T cells from blood. Sample cell subset or site, as interpreted from the label and publication: true naive CD4+ T cells. The chain links TRBV9 with TRBJ2-5, and 9 junctional nucleotides match TRBD1. For the CDR3, the sequence is CASSTFPGTGNMETQYF. The DNA is TGTGCCAGCAGCACGTTCCCCGGGACAGGGAACATGGAGACCCAGTACTTC.